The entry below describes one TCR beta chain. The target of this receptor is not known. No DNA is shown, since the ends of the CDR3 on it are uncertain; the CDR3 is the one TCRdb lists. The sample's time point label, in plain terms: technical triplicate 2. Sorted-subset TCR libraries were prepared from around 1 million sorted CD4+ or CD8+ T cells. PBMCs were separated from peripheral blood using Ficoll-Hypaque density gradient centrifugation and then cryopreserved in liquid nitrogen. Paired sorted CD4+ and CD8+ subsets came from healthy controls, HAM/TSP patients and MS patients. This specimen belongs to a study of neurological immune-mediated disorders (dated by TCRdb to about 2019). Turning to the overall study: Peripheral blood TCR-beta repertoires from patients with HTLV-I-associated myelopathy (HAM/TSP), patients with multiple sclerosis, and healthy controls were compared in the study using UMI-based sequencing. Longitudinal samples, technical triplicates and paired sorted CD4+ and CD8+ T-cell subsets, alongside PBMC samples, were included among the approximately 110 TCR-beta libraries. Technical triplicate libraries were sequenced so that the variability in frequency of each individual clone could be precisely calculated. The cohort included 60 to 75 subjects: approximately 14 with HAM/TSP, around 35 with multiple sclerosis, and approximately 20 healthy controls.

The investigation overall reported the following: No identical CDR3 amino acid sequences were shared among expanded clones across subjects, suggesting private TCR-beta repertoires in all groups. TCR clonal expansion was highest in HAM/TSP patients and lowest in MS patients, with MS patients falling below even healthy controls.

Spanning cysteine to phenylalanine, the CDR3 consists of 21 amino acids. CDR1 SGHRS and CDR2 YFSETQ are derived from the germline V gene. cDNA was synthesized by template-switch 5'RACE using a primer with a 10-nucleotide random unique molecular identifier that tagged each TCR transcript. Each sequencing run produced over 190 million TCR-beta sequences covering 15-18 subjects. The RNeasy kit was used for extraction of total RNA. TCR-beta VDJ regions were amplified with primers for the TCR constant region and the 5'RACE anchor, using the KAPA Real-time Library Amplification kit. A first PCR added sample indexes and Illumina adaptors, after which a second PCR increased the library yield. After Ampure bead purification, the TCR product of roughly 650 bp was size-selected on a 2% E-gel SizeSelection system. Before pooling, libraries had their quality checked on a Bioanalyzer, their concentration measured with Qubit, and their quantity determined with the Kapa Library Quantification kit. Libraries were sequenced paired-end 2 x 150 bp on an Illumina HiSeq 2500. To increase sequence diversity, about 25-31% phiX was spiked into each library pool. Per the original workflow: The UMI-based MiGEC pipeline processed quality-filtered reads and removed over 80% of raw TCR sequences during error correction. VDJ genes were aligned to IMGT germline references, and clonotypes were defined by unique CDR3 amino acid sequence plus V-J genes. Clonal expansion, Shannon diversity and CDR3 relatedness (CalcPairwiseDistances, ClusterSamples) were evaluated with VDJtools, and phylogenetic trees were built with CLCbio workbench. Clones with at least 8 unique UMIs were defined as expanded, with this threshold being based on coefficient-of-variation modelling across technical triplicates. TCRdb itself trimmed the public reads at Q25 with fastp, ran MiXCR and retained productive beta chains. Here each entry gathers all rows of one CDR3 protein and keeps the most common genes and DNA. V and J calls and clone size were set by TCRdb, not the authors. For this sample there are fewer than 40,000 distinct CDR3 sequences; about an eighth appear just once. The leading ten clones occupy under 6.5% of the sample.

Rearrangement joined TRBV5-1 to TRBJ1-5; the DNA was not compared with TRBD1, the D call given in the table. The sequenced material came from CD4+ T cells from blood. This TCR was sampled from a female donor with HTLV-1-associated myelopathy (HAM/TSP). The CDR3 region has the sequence CASSFYICSARDRGSNQPQHF.